The 9 T cell receptor beta chains presented below share a single source sample, sequenced in a study of cytomegalovirus exposure and HLA in healthy donors. Primers for the PCR totalled 60 Vbeta and 13 Jbeta. Some clones are missing from TCRdb's copy, which holds only in-frame ones; the method was immunoSEQ multiplex PCR. The data show about 150,000 clones, with approximately 81% seen just once and almost 2.5% held by the top ten. The sample was PBMCs. Receptors were obtained from a boy younger than 10 in good health and CMV-seronegative.

This clone was observed once. The chain links TRBV10-3 to TRBJ2-1, with TRBD2 as a possible D gene (6 bases). Per germline, CDR1 ENHRY and CDR2 SYGVKD. Trimming took off 7 bases at V and 8 bases at J, with 18 bases between the two ends. CDR3 length: 14 residues. The CDR3 nucleotides are TGTGCCATCAAGGGGTTCCGGCGGGGCGATGAGCAGTTCTTC. Its protein product is CAIKGFRRGDEQFF.

The V and J genes are TRBV6-5 and TRBJ1-2, with a possible D match to TRBD1 (6 bases). Germline V lookup: CDR1 MNHEY, CDR2 SVGAGI. V was shortened by 4 bases and J by 7 bases, with 19 bases between the two germline ends. The CDR3 has 15 residues. CDR3 sequence (DNA): TGTGCCAGCAGTTCGGGACAATTAACTCACTTTGGCTACACCTTC. Translating it yields CASSSGQLTHFGYTF.

The V and J genes are TRBV7-9 and TRBJ2-7; 9 bases match TRBD1. V was pared by 4 bases and J by 4 bases, with 17 bases of the junction left unmatched. Germline V gene sequence: CDR1 SEHNR, CDR2 FQNEAQ (reference sequence). The CDR3 runs to 18 residues. The CDR3 here is CASSSTPGTGKSPYEQYF. The CDR3 region has the DNA TGTGCCAGCAGCTCGACGCCGGGGACAGGGAAGTCCCCTTACGAGCAGTACTTC.

The chain joins TRBV4-3 to TRBJ1-5, with TRBD1 matching 10 bases. Unmatched junction bases numbered 9, after V lost 3 bases and J lost 7 bases. The CDR3 spans 16 residues. Looked up from germline, CDR1 is LGHNA and CDR2 is YSLEER. Here the CDR3 DNA reads TGCGCCAGCAGCCAGGAGATCGGGACAGGGGCCCAGCCCCAGCATTTT. This translates into CASSQEIGTGAQPQHF.

The chain joins TRBV11-3 to TRBJ2-1; possible D gene TRBD1, 6 bases. In germline, CDR1 is SGHNT, CDR2 YENEEA. Trimming stripped 5 bases from V and 2 bases from J, with 16 bases between. The length of the CDR3 is 16 residues. The CDR3 loop reads CASSREDRLTYNEQFF. DNA of the CDR3: TGTGCCAGCAGCCGTGAAGACAGGCTAACCTACAATGAGCAGTTCTTC. The full variable domain, with the rest looked up from reference TRBV11-3 and TRBJ2-1, is EAGVVQSPRYKIIEKKQPVAFWCNPISGHNTLYWYLQNLGQGPELLIRYENEEAVDDSQLPKDRFSAERLKGVDSTLKIQPAELGDSAVYLCASSREDRLTYNEQFFGPGTRLTVL.

The chain has TRBV13 and TRBJ1-2; TRBD1 is a possible D gene (6 bases). The CDR3 has 14 amino acids. The V gene's germline CDR1 is PRHDT and CDR2 FYEKMQ (reference sequence). V was trimmed by 0 bases and J by 3 bases, leaving 8 bases between them. The CDR3 region is CASSLGTGHYGYTF. The DNA for the CDR3 is TGTGCCAGCAGCTTAGGGACAGGACACTATGGCTACACCTTC.

CDR3: CASSVAGDGTDTQYF. The DNA for the CDR3 is TGTGCCAGCAGCGTAGCGGGGGACGGCACAGATACGCAGTATTTT. The J gene is TRBJ2-3, the V gene TRBV9; possibly TRBD2 for D (6 bases). The CDR3 runs 15 residues. V was cut by 0 bases and J by 1 base, with 9 bases left in between. Looked up from germline, CDR1 is SGDLS and CDR2 is YYNGEE. The full variable domain, rest sourced from reference TRBV9 and TRBJ2-3, is DSGVTQTPKHLITATGQRVTLRCSPRSGDLSVYWYQQSLDQGLQFLIQYYNGEERAKGNILERFSAQQFPDLHSELNLSSLELGDSALYFCASSVAGDGTDTQYFGPGTRLTVL.

The chain couples TRBV11-3 to TRBJ1-6, with TRBD1 as a possible D gene (6 bases). The V gene's germline CDR1 is SGHNT and CDR2 YENEEA. Trimming removed 1 base from V and 10 bases from J, with 11 bases in between. The length of the CDR3 is 14 residues. DNA for the CDR3: TGTGCCAGCAGCTTAGGGCAGGGGCAATCACCCCTCCACTTT. Protein: CASSLGQGQSPLHF.

The V gene is TRBV2, the J gene TRBJ1-1; no clear D gene. Trimming pared 4 bases from V and 3 bases from J, leaving 18 bases between. There are 16 residues in the CDR3. The germline V gene encodes CDR1 SNHLY and CDR2 FYNNEI. The CDR3 protein is CASSAATARWDTEAFF. CDR3 nucleotides: TGTGCCAGCAGTGCCGCAACAGCCCGTTGGGACACTGAAGCTTTCTTT.